The T cell receptor beta chain described here comes from a study of chemoradiotherapy in HPV16-positive cancers. About the study: A couple of HPV16-positive patients' cells yielded candidate HPV-specific clones and common motifs.

In the case of this clone: As yet, its antigen is unknown.

The length of the CDR3 is 15 residues. Germline CDR1 SGHNT, CDR2 YENEEA. V lost 4 bases and J lost 0, with 13 bases in between. Repertoires were sampled repeatedly during chemoradiotherapy. Overall study results and limits: HPV-specific T cells were functionally defined from only a couple of HPV16-positive patients. Candidate HPV-specific clones and E7-related TCR motifs grew in tumor during treatment.

This table comes from immunoSEQ multiplex PCR, and its TCRdb copy is limited to in-frame clones, with some not included. The sample yields roughly 5,000 clones, 70% to 80% seen once. This specimen was collected from a patient who underwent chemoradiotherapy. The J gene is TRBJ2-7, the V gene TRBV11-3, with D maybe TRBD2 (5 bases). The sequence derives from a human donor with HPV-associated anogenital cancer. CDR3 amino acids: CASSSPGLSSYEQYF. CDR3 sequence (DNA): TGTGCCAGCAGCTCCCCAGGACTGAGCTCCTACGAGCAGTACTTC.